A single sample is the source of the 23 T cell receptor beta chains below, sequenced in a study of cytomegalovirus exposure and HLA in healthy donors. PCR was performed using 60 Vbeta and 13 Jbeta primers. Produced via immunoSEQ multiplex PCR; TCRdb's table is partial and in-frame only. The sample lists 75,000 to 90,000 clones, under 80% seen once, with about 20% in the top ten. Sequencing was carried out using PBMCs. These TCRs come from a man aged 30 to 45 in good health and CMV-seropositive.

This chain links TRBV7-2 with TRBJ2-5; 9 bases fit TRBD1. Losses at the gene ends were 1 base for V and 5 bases for J; bases not matched to a gene: 5. The germline gives CDR1 SGHTA, CDR2 FQGNSA. The CDR3 contains 15 residues. CDR3 coding DNA: TGTGCCAGCAGCTTAGACAGGGGGCGTTATGAGACCCAGTACTTC. It is translated as CASSLDRGRYETQYF.

This clone occurred a few times. V gene TRBV19 combines with J gene TRBJ2-3; TRBD1 is a possible D gene (5 bases). The length of the CDR3 is 15 residues. The V end lost 3 bases, the J end lost 0 bases, and 10 bases lay between the germline ends. Germline CDR1 reads LNHDA; CDR2 reads SQIVND (reference sequence). The CDR3 spells CASSIQDTSTDTQYF. The CDR3 DNA reads TGTGCCAGTAGTATCCAGGACACCAGCACAGATACGCAGTATTTT.

The CDR3 loop reads CASSYSLAGAYNEQFF. CDR3 in DNA: TGTGCCAGCAGCTACTCCCTAGCGGGAGCCTACAATGAGCAGTTCTTC. J is TRBJ2-1 and V is TRBV7-3; 10 bases are a match to TRBD2. The CDR3 runs to 16 residues. Germline assignment: CDR1 SGHTA and CDR2 FQGTGA. Trimming at V came to 4 bases and at J to 2 bases, leaving 5 bases not matched to a gene.

The chain couples TRBV11-2 to TRBJ2-3; no definite D call. Germline CDR1 and CDR2: SGHAT and FQNNGV. The CDR3 runs to 12 residues. Trimming stripped 5 bases from V and 0 bases from J, with 3 bases between. The CDR3, as DNA: TGTGCCAGCAGCCTGAGCACAGATACGCAGTATTTT. Translating it yields CASSLSTDTQYF.

The V and J genes are TRBV27 and TRBJ2-7, with D perhaps TRBD2 (6 bases). V shed 8 bases and J shed 0 bases, with 17 bases lying between them. CDR3 size: 15 residues. The V gene's germline CDR1 is MNHEY and CDR2 SMNVEV (reference sequence). The CDR3 protein is CASLNRRGSSYEQYF. In DNA, the CDR3 is TGTGCCAGCTTAAACCGGAGGGGAAGCTCCTACGAGCAGTACTTC.

This clone came up once. The chain carries TRBV10-3 and TRBJ2-1; TRBD2 agrees at 9 bases. Losses at the gene ends were 8 bases for V and 6 bases for J; bases not matched to a gene: 23. CDR1 ENHRY and CDR2 SYGVKD come from the germline V gene. The CDR3 runs to 19 residues. CDR3 DNA sequence: TGTGCCATCGGTCCCCCACGACTAGCGGCCCCCAATAGAGGCAATGAGCAGTTCTTC. Residues: CAIGPPRLAAPNRGNEQFF.

This clone was recorded a few times. This chain uses TRBV5-6 with TRBJ2-4, with 10 bases that match TRBD1. With 4 bases clipped from V and 0 bases from J, the junction kept 4 bases outside the gene matches. CDR1 and CDR2 from the germline V gene are SGHDT and YYEEEE. The CDR3 is 16 amino acids. The DNA for the CDR3 is TGTGCCAGCAGCACCGGGACAGGGGAAGCCAAAAACATTCAGTACTTC. The encoded protein is CASSTGTGEAKNIQYF.

The V gene is TRBV6-5, the J gene TRBJ1-5; TRBD1 matches at 7 bases. The J segment lost 0 bases and the V segment lost 4 bases, leaving 3 bases of the junction unmatched. CDR1 MNHEY and CDR2 SVGAGI come from the germline V gene. This CDR3 comprises 15 residues. The CDR3 region is CASSLTGYSNQPQHF. The CDR3 region has the DNA TGTGCCAGCAGTTTGACAGGGTATAGCAATCAGCCCCAGCATTTT.

This clone was observed a handful of times. The V call is TRBV5-1, the J call TRBJ1-1, with 7 nucleotides matching TRBD1. This CDR3 has 14 amino acids. J gave up 7 bases and V 4 bases, and 10 bases lay outside the gene matches. Per germline, CDR1 SGHRS and CDR2 YFSETQ. Here the CDR3 reads CASSPFKGGNEAFF. CDR3 in DNA: TGCGCCAGCAGCCCCTTTAAAGGGGGCAATGAAGCTTTCTTT.

The CDR3 here is CASSLSGGSDGELFF. The CDR3 region has the DNA TGTGCCAGCAGTCTTAGCGGGGGGAGCGACGGGGAGCTGTTTTTT. The chain uses TRBV9 and TRBJ2-2; 10 bases align to TRBD2. The CDR3 has 15 residues. The J segment lost 7 bases and the V segment lost 5 bases, leaving 8 bases of the junction unmatched. The germline CDR1 and CDR2 sequences are SGDLS and YYNGEE.

The chain couples TRBV28 to TRBJ1-2; D remains ambiguous. Trimming removed 3 bases from V and 8 bases from J, with 7 bases in between. CDR3 length: 11 residues. The germline gives CDR1 MDHEN, CDR2 SYDVKM. CDR3 in amino acids: CASSLARGYTF. DNA of the CDR3: TGTGCCAGCAGTTTGGCTCGCGGCTACACCTTC.

The chain carries TRBV2 and TRBJ2-1, with TRBD2 matching over 10 bases. Germline V lookup: CDR1 SNHLY, CDR2 FYNNEI. The CDR3 covers 16 residues. The J segment lost 4 bases and the V segment lost 6 bases, leaving 9 bases of the junction unmatched. CDR3 region: CASRQGSGRNYNEQFF. CDR3 DNA sequence: TGTGCCAGCAGGCAGGGTAGCGGGAGGAATTACAATGAGCAGTTCTTC. The variable domain in full, completed from reference TRBV2 and TRBJ2-1, reads EPEVTQTPSHQVTQMGQEVILRCVPISNHLYFYWYRQILGQKVEFLVSFYNNEISEKSEIFDDQFSVERPDGSNFTLKIRSTKLEDSAMYFCASRQGSGRNYNEQFFGPGTRLTVL.

The J gene is TRBJ2-3, the V gene TRBV5-4, with a tentative D call TRBD2 (5 bases). Deletions cut 3 bases from V and 3 bases from J, with 17 bases between. The CDR3 length is 16 residues. CDR1 and CDR2 (germline): SGHNT, YYREEE (reference sequence). CDR3 sequence: CASSYNRGPRTDTQYF. The CDR3 DNA reads as TGTGCCAGCAGCTACAACCGGGGTCCGAGGACAGATACGCAGTATTTT.

The gene calls are TRBV4-3 and TRBJ2-2; TRBD2 matches 7 bases. The CDR3 has 16 amino acids. Per the germline V gene, CDR1 is LGHNA and CDR2 is YSLEER. Trimming at V came to 0 bases and at J to 3 bases, leaving 4 bases not matched to a gene. The CDR3 DNA reads TGCGCCAGCAGCCAAGATTTGGGACTATACACCGGGGAGCTGTTTTTT. Translation: CASSQDLGLYTGELFF.

This chain connects TRBV11-2 to TRBJ2-1, with 10 bases lining up with TRBD2. Per germline, CDR1 SGHAT and CDR2 FQNNGV. V was pared by 2 bases and J by 2 bases, with 0 bases of the junction left unmatched. This CDR3 region has 15 residues. The CDR3 DNA reads TGTGCCAGCAGCTTAAGCGGGGGGGCCTACAATGAGCAGTTCTTC. Its protein product is CASSLSGGAYNEQFF.

The chain has TRBV9 and TRBJ2-2, with D possibly TRBD2 on 5 matching bases. CDR3 length: 14 amino acids. Germline CDR1 and CDR2: SGDLS and YYNGEE. Trimming took 0 bases from V and 14 from J, leaving 17 bases between them. As DNA, the CDR3 is TGTGCCAGCAGCGTAGGTGGGTCGAACGGGAAACTGTTTTTT. It yields the protein CASSVGGSNGKLFF.

This chain connects TRBV28 to TRBJ1-1; D remains ambiguous. The germline V gene has CDR1 MDHEN and CDR2 SYDVKM. There are 14 residues in the CDR3. With 5 bases removed from V and 1 base from J, the gap between germline ends came to 11 bases. The CDR3 DNA is TGTGCCAGCAGTCAACTATCTAGGAACACTGAAGCTTTCTTT. Protein: CASSQLSRNTEAFF.

This chain joins TRBV5-1 and TRBJ2-1; no reliable D call. The CDR3 has 12 amino acids. The V end lost 4 bases, the J end lost 10 bases, and 12 bases lay between the germline ends. The germline gives CDR1 SGHRS, CDR2 YFSETQ. The CDR3 loop is CASSMPSMEQFF. For the CDR3, the DNA is TGCGCCAGCAGCATGCCCTCTATGGAGCAGTTCTTC.

This clone was counted a single time. The chain carries TRBV19 and TRBJ2-1; 10 bases match TRBD1. Trimming took 6 bases from V and 6 from J; bases not matched to a gene: 8. This CDR3 is built from 15 residues. Germline lookup yields CDR1 LNHDA and CDR2 SQIVND (reference sequence). The CDR3 protein is CASRWGQGNLNEQFF. The CDR3 nucleotides read TGTGCCAGTAGATGGGGACAGGGGAATCTCAATGAGCAGTTCTTC.

The chain recombines TRBV28 with TRBJ2-1, with D perhaps TRBD1 (6 bases). Per the germline V gene, CDR1 is MDHEN and CDR2 is SYDVKM. The V gene lost 4 bases and the J gene lost 5 bases, with 12 bases spanning the gap. The CDR3 covers 14 residues. The CDR3 bases are TGTGCCAGCAGTTCGCAGGGGTCCCACAATGAGCAGTTCTTC. Encoded protein: CASSSQGSHNEQFF. Supplemented by reference TRBV28 and TRBJ2-1, the full variable domain reads DVKVTQSSRYLVKRTGEKVFLECVQDMDHENMFWYRQDPGLGLRLIYFSYDVKMKEKGDIPEGYSVSREKKERFSLILESASTNQTSMYLCASSSQGSHNEQFFGPGTRLTVL.

The CDR3 loop is CASSLTDKEQYF. CDR3 coding DNA: TGCGCCAGCAGCTTGACGGACAAGGAGCAGTACTTC. The J gene is TRBJ2-7, the V gene TRBV5-1; possible D gene TRBD1, 5 bases. Germline CDR1 is SGHRS and CDR2 is YFSETQ. CDR3 size: 12 residues. Trimming took off 1 base at V and 7 bases at J, with 9 bases between the two ends.

This sequence joins TRBV4-2 and TRBJ2-1, with TRBD1 matching over 11 bases. The CDR3 has 16 residues. In germline, CDR1 is LGHNA, CDR2 YNFKEQ. With V trimmed by 0 bases and J by 6 bases, 4 bases remained unmatched. The CDR3 DNA is TGTGCCAGCAGCCAAGATCCGGGGACAGGGGGCAATGAGCAGTTCTTC. Protein product: CASSQDPGTGGNEQFF.

This clone was seen more than once but under ten times. The CDR3 DNA follows: TGCGCCAGCAGCTTGGTGGAAGGGACTCAGGGCTACACCTTC. Its protein product is CASSLVEGTQGYTF. The chain recombines TRBV5-1 with TRBJ1-2; a possible D gene is TRBD1 (5 bases). The CDR3 covers 14 residues. Germline V lookup: CDR1 SGHRS, CDR2 YFSETQ. The ends were cut back, 0 bases at V and 8 bases at J, with 14 bases in the middle.